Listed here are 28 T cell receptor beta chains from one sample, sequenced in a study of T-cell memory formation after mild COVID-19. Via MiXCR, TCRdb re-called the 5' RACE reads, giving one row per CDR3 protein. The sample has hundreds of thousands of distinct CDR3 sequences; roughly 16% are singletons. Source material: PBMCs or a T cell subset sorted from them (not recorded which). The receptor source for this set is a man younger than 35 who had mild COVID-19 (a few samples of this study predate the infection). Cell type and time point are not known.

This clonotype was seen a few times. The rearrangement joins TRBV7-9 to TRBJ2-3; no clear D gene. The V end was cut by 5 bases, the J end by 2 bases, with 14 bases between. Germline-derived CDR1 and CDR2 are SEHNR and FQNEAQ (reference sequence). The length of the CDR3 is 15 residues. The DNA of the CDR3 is TGTGCCAGCAGCCGGGTCAGTCAACACACAGATACGCAGTATTTT. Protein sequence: CASSRVSQHTDTQYF.

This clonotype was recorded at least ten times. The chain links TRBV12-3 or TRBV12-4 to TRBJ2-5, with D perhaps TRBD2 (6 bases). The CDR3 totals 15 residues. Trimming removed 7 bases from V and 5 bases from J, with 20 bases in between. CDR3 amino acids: CASTGGTHVRETQYF. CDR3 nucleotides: TGTGCCAGCACTGGCGGGACCCATGTACGGGAGACCCAGTACTTC.

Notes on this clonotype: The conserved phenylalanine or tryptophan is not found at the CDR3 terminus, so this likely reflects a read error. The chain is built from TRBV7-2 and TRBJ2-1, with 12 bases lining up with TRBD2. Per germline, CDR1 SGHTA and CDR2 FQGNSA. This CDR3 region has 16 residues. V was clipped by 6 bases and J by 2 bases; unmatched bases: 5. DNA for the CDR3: TGTGCCAGCAGGCGACTAGCGGGGGTCACCTACAATGAGCAGTTCTTA. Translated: CASRRLAGVTYNEQFL.

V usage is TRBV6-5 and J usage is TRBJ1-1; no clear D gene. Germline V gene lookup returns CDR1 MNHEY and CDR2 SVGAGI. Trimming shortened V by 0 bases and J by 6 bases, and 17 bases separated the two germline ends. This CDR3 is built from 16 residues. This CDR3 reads CASSYSMGSLFAEAFF. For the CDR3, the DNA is TGTGCCAGCAGTTACTCGATGGGCAGTTTATTCGCTGAAGCTTTCTTT.

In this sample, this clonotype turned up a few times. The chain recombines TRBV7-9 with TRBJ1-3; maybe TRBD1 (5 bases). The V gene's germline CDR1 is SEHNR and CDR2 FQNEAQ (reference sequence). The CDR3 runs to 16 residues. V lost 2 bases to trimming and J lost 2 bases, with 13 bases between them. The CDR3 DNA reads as TGTGCCAGCAGCTTATCGGGCAGGGTGGCTGGAAACACCATATATTTT. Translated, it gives CASSLSGRVAGNTIYF.

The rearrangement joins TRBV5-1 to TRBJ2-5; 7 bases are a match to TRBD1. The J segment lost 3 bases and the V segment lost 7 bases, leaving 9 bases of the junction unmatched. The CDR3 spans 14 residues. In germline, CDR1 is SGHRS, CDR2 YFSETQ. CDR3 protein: CASGLTGWEETQYF. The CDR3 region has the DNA TGCGCCAGCGGCCTGACAGGGTGGGAAGAGACCCAGTACTTC.

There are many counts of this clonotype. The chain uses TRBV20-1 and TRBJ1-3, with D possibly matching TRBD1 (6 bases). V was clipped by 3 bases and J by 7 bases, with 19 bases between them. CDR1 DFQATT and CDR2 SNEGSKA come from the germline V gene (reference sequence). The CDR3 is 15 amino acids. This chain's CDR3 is CSASGTTGYWNTIYF. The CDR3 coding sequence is TGCAGTGCTAGCGGGACAACTGGATACTGGAACACCATATATTTT.

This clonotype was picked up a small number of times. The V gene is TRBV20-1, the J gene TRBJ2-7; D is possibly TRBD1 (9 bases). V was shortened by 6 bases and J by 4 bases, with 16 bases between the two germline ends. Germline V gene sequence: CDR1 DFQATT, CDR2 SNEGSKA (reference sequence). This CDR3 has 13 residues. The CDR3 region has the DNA TGCAGTGCCGGGAGGGACAGGGAGTACGAGCAGTACGTC. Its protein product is CSAGRDREYEQYV.

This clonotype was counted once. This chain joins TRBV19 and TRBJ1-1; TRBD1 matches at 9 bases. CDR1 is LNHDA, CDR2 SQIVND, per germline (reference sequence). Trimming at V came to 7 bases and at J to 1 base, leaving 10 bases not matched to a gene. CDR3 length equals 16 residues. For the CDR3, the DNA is TGTGCCAGTATTTCCCACAGGGGGCGGGGGAACACTGAAGCTTTCTTT. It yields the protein CASISHRGRGNTEAFF. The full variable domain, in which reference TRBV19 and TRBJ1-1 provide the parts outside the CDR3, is DGGITQSPKYLFRKEGQNVTLSCEQNLNHDAMYWYRQDPGQGLRLIYYSQIVNDFQKGDIAEGYSVSREKKESFPLTVTSAQKNPTAFYLCASISHRGRGNTEAFFGQGTRLTVV.

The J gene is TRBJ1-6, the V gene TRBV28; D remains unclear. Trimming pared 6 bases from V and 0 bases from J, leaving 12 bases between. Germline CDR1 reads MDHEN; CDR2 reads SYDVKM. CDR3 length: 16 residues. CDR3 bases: TGTGCCAGCAGACATGACCGGAGCTCCTATAATTCACCCCTCCACTTT. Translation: CASRHDRSSYNSPLHF.

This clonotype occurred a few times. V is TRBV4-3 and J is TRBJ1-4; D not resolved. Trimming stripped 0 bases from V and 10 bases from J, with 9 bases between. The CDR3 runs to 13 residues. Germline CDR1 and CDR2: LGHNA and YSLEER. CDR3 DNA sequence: TGCGCCAGCAGCCAAGAGACCGGGAGAAAACTGTTTTTT. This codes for CASSQETGRKLFF.

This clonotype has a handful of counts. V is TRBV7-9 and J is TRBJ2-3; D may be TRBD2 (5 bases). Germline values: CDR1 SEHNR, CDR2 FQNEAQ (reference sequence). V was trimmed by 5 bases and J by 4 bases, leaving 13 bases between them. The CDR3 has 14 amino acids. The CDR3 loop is CASSDYQTPDTQYF. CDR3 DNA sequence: TGTGCCAGCAGCGACTACCAGACTCCAGATACGCAGTATTTT.

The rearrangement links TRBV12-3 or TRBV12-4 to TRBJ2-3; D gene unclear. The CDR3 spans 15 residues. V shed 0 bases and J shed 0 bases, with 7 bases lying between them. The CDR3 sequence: CASSLAGVSTDTQYF. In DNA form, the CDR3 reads TGTGCCAGCAGTTTAGCTGGGGTGAGCACAGATACGCAGTATTTT.

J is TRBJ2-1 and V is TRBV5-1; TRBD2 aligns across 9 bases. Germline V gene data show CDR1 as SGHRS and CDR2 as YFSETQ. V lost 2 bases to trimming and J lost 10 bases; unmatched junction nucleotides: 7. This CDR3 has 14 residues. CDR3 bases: TGCGCCAGCAGCTTCGCGGGGGGGCCAGTAGAGCAGTTCTTC. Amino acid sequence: CASSFAGGPVEQFF.

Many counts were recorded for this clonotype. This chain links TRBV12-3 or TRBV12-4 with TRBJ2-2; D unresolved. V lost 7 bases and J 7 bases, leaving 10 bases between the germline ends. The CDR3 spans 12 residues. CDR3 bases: TGTGCCAGCAAGGGCGACGTCGGGGAGCTGTTTTTT. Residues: CASKGDVGELFF.

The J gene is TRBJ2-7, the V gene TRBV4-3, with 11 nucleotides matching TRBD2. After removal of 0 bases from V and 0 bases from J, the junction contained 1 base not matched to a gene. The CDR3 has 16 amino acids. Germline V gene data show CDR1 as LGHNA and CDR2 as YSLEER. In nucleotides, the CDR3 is TGCGCCAGCAGCCAAGATCTAGCGGGGGGCTCCTACGAGCAGTACTTC. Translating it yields CASSQDLAGGSYEQYF.

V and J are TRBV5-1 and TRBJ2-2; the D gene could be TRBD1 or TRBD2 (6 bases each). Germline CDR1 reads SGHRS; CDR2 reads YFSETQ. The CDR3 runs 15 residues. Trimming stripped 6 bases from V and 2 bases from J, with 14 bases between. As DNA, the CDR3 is TGCGCCAGCAAGTACGGGGGCCTAAACACCGGGGAGCTGTTTTTT. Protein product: CASKYGGLNTGELFF.

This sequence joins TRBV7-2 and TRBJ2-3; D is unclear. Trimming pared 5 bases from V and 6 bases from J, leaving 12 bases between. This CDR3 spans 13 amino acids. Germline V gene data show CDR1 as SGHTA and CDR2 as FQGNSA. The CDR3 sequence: CASSLGLGDTQYF. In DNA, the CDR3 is TGTGCCAGCAGCCTAGGGTTGGGGGATACGCAGTATTTT.

The CDR3 loop is CASSRPDRGVGPLHF. Here the CDR3 DNA reads TGTGCCAGCAGCCGACCAGATAGAGGCGTGGGGCCCCTCCACTTT. This chain uses TRBV11-2 with TRBJ1-6; D gene ambiguous. Between the trimmed V and J ends, which lost 5 bases and 13 bases, there was a span of 21 bases. The CDR3 spans 15 residues. Germline V gives CDR1 SGHAT, CDR2 FQNNGV.

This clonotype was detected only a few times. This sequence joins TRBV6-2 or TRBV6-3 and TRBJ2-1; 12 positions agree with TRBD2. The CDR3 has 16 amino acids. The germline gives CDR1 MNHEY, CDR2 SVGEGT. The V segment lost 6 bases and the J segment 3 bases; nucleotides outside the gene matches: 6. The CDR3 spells CASRASGGVLYNEQFF. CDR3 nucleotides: TGTGCCAGCAGGGCTAGCGGGGGGGTTCTCTACAATGAGCAGTTCTTC.

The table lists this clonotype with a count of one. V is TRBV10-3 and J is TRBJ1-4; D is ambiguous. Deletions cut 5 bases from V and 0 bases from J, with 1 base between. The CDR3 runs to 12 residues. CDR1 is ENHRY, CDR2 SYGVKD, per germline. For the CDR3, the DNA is TGTGCCATCAGTTCAACTAATGAAAAACTGTTTTTT. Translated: CAISSTNEKLFF.

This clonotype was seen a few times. CDR3 sequence (DNA): TGTGCCAGCAGCTCCCGGAAGGGAACCCTCGGGCAATCGGGCTCACCCCTCCACTTT. Protein: CASSSRKGTLGQSGSPLHF. The chain joins TRBV9 to TRBJ1-6; D gene uncertain. The CDR3 consists of 19 residues. Trimming left V 4 bases short and J 10 bases short, with 30 bases between. Per germline, CDR1 SGDLS and CDR2 YYNGEE.

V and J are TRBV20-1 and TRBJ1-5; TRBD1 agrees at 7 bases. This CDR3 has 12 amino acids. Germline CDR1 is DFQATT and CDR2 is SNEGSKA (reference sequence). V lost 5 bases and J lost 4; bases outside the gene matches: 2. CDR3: CSALRGNQPQHF. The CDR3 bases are TGCAGTGCTCTCAGGGGGAATCAGCCCCAGCATTTT.

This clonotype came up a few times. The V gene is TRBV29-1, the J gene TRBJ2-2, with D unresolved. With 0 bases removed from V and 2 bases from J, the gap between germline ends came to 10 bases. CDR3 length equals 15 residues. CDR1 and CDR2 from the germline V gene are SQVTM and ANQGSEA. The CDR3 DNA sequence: TGCAGCGTTGAAGATATTGGGGAAAACACCGGGGAGCTGTTTTTT. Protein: CSVEDIGENTGELFF.

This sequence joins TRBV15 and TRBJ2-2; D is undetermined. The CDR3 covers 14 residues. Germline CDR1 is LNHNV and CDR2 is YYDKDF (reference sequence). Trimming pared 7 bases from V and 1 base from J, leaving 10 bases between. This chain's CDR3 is CATTTKGNTGELFF. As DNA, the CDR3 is TGTGCCACCACTACGAAGGGGAACACCGGGGAGCTGTTTTTT.

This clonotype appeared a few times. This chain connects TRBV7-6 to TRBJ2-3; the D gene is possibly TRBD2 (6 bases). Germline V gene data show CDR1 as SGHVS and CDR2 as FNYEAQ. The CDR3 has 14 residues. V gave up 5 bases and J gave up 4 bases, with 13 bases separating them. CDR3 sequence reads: CASSPLTSPDTQYF. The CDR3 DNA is TGTGCCAGCAGCCCGTTGACTAGTCCAGATACGCAGTATTTT. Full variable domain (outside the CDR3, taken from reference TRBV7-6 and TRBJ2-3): GAGVSQSPRYKVTKRGQDVALRCDPISGHVSLYWYRQALGQGPEFLTYFNYEAQQDKSGLPNDRFSAERPEGSISTLTIQRTEQRDSAMYRCASSPLTSPDTQYFGPGTRLTVL.

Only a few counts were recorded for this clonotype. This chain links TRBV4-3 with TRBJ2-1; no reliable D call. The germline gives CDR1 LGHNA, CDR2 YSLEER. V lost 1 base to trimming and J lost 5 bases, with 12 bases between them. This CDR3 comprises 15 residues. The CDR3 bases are TGCGCCAGCAGCCAAGTGGCGATCGTAAACAATGAGCAGTTCTTC. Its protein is CASSQVAIVNNEQFF.

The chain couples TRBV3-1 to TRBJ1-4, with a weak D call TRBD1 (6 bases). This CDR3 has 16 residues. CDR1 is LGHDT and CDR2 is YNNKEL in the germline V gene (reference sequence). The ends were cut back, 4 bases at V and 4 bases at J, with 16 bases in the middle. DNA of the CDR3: TGTGCCAGCAGCCCACTCGGGACACGGGGTAATGAAAAACTGTTTTTT. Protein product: CASSPLGTRGNEKLFF.